This TCR beta chain was observed in a study of blood T cell repertoires in COVID-19. Study summary: In each case, the material was cDNA or gDNA derived from T cells, B-cell-depleted T cells, or PBMCs.

The V and J ends lost 4 bases and 4 bases respectively, with 10 bases between them. Germline assignment: CDR1 SQVTM and CDR2 ANQGSEA. The CDR3 runs 12 residues. Per the study methods: Amplification of reference gene primers was used by the study to estimate nucleated cell counts. Method: immunoSEQ multiplex PCR; TCRdb's copy keeps in-frame clones and lacks some. V, J and clone size are those of that table, while D and trimming were read from the DNA. The data show approximately 190,000 clones, with around 86% seen just once and under 7.5% held by the top ten. This TCR was sampled from a woman aged 35 to 49 with acute or convalescent COVID-19. The sequenced sample was peripheral blood. The J gene is TRBJ2-5, the V gene TRBV29-1; D gene unclear. The CDR3: CSVAVALETQYF. CDR3 nucleotide sequence: TGCAGCGTTGCTGTAGCTTTAGAGACCCAGTACTTC.